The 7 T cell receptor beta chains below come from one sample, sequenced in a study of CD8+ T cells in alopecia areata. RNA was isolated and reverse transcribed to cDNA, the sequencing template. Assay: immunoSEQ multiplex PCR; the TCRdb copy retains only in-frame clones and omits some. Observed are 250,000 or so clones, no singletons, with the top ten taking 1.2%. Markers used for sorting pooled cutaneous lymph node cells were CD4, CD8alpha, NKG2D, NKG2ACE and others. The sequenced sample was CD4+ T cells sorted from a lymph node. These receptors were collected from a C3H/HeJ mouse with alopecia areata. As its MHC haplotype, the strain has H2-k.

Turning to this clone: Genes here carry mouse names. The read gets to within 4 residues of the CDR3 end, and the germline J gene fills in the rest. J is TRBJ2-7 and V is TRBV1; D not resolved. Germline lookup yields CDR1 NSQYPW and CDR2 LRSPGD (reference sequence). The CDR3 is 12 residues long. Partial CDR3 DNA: TGCACCTGCAGTGCAGATCCAGAT. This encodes CTCSADPD. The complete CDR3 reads CTCSADPDEQYF.

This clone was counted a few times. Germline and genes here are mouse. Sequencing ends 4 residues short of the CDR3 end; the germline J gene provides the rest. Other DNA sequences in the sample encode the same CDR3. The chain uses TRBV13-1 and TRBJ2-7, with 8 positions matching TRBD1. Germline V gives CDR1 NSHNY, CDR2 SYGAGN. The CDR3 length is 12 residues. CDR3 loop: CASSEDRDEQYF. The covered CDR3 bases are TGTGCCAGCAGTGAGGACAGGGAT.

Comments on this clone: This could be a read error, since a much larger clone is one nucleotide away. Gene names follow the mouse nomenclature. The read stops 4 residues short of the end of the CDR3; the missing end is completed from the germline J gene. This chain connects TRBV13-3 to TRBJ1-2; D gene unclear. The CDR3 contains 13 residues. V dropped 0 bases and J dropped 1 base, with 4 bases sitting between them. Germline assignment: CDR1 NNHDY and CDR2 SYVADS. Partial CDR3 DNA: TGTGCCAGCAGTGATGCAGAAAACTCC. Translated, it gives CASSDAENS. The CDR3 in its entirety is CASSDAENSDYTF.

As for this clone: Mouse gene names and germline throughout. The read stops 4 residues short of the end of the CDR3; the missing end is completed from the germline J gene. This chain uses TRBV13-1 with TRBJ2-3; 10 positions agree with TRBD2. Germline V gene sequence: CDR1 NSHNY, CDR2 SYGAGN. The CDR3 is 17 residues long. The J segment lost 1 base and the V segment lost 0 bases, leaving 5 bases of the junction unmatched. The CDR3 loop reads CASSDVSGGAGAETLYF. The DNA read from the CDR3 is TGTGCCAGCAGTGATGTTTCTGGGGGGGCGGGTGCAGAA.

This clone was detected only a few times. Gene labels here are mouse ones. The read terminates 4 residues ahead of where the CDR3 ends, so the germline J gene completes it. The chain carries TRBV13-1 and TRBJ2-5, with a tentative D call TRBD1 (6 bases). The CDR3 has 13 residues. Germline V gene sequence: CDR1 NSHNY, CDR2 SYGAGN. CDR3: CASSDTRGDTQYF. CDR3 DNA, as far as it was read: TGTGCCAGCAGTGATACCAGGGGTGAC.

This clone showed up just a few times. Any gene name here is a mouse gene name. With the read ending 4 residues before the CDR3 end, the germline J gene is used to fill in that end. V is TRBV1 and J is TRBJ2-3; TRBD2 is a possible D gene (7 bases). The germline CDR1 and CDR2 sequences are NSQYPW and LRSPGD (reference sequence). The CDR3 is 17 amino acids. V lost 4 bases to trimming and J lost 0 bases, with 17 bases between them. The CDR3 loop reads CTCSGRGAGPSAETLYF. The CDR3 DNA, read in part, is TGCACCTGCAGTGGTCGGGGGGCCGGGCCTAGTGCAGAA.

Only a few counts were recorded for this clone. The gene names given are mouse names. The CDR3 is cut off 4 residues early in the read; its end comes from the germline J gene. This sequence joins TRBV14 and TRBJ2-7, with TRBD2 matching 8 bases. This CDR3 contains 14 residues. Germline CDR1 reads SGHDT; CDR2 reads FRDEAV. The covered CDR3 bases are TGTGCCAGCAGTTTTCGGGGGGGCGTGTAT. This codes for CASSFRGGVY. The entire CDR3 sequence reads CASSFRGGVYEQYF.